The T cell receptor (beta chain) under discussion was sequenced for a study of T cell repertoires and HLA-DP antigens. Study-level points and caveats: Clones undetected before culture averaged about 35% against one allele and approximately 50% against the other.

The method was immunoSEQ multiplex PCR; TCRdb's version includes in-frame clones alone and lacks a portion of them. The sample shows thousands of clones, around 68% of them seen only once. CDR1 is MNHNS, CDR2 SASEGT, per germline. The CDR3 spans 11 residues. Trimming took off 8 bases at V and 4 bases at J, with 8 bases between the two ends. After about 14 days' expansion, CD4+ cells were restimulated less than 25 h with HeLa expressing allogeneic DPB1. Retrovirally transduced HeLa cells with HLA-DPA1/DPB1, HLA-DM, invariant chain and CD80 served as stimulators. The genes are TRBV6-1 and TRBJ1-2, with D unresolved. Specimen: CD137- CD4+ T cells from cultured PBMCs. The sequence came from a man aged 45-60 years in good health and CMV-seronegative. CDR3 amino acids: CASADFYGYTF. CDR3 bases: TGTGCCAGCGCCGACTTCTATGGCTACACCTTC.